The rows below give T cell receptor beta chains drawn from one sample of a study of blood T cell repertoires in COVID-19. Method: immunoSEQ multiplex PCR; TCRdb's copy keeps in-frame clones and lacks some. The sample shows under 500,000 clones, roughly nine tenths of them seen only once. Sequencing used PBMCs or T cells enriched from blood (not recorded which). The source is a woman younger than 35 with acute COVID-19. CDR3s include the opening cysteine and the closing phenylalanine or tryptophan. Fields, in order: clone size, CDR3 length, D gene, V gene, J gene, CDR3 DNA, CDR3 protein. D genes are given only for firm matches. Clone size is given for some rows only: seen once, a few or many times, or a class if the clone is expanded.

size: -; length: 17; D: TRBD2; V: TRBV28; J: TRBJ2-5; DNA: TGTGCCAGCAGCTTAAAGGGACTAGCGGGATGGCAAGAGACCCAGTACTTC; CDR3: CASSLKGLAGWQETQYF
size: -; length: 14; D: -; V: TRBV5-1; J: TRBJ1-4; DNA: TGCGCCAGCAGCTACGACGGGAATAATGAAAAACTGTTTTTT; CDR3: CASSYDGNNEKLFF
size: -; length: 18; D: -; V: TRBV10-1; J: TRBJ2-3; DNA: TGCGCCAGCAGTGAGGGGCAGGGATTGGGTCGGGGCACAGATACGCAGTATTTT; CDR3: CASSEGQGLGRGTDTQYF
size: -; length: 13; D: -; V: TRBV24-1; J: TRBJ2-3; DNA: TGTGCCACCAGTGACCCTAATTCAGATACGCAGTATTTT; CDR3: CATSDPNSDTQYF
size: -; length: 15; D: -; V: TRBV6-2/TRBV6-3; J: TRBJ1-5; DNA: TGTGCCAGCAGTTATGGGGGGAACGGGAATCAGCCCCAGCATTTT; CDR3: CASSYGGNGNQPQHF
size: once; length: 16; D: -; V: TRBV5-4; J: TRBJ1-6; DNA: TGTGCCAGCAGCCCGGGTTATAGGACTCATAATTCACCCCTCCACTTT; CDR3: CASSPGYRTHNSPLHF
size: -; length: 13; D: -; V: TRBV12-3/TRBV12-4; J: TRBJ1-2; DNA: TGTGCCAGCAGCTACACAGGGAACTATGGCTACACCTTC; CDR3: CASSYTGNYGYTF
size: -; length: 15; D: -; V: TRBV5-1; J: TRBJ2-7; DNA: TGCGCCAGCTCGTTGGACCGGGACACCGCCTACGAGCAGTACTTC; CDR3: CASSLDRDTAYEQYF
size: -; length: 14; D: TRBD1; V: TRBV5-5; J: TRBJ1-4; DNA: TGTGCCAGCAGCTCGACAGGGCAGCGGGAAAAACTGTTTTTT; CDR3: CASSSTGQREKLFF
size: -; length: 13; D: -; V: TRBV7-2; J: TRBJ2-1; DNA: TGTGCCAGCAGCCCCCAGCGGTACAATGAGCAGTTCTTC; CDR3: CASSPQRYNEQFF
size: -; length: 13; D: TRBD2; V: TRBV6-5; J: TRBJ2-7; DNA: TGTGCCAGCATCGGGGGGAGCTCCTACGAGCAGTACTTC; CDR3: CASIGGSSYEQYF
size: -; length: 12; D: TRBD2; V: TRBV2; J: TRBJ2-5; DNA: TGTGCCAGCAGCGGGGGGGCAGAGACCCAGTACTTC; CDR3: CASSGGAETQYF
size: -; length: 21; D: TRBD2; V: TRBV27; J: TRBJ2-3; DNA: TGTGCCAGCAGTCCAATCCCCCGACTAGCGGGAAGTCGTGGTGGCACAGATACGCAGTATTTT; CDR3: CASSPIPRLAGSRGGTDTQYF
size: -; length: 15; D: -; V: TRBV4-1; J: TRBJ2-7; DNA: TGCGCCAGCAGCCAAGATCTCAGGCTCGACTACGAGCAGTACTTC; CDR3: CASSQDLRLDYEQYF
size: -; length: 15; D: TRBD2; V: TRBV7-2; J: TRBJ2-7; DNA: TGTGCCAGCAGCTTAGGTCTAGCGGGAGTCTACGAGCAGTACTTC; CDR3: CASSLGLAGVYEQYF
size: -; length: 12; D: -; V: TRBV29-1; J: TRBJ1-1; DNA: TGCAGCGTTGCAGGATTGAACACTGAAGCTTTCTTT; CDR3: CSVAGLNTEAFF
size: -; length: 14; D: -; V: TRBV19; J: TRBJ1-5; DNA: TGTGCCAGTAGTAGGGGCCAGCTCAATCAGCCCCAGCATTTT; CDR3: CASSRGQLNQPQHF
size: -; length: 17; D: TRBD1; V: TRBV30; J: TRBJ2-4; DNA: TGTGCCTGGAGTCCCTCCGGGACAGAAGTAGCCAAAAACATTCAGTACTTC; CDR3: CAWSPSGTEVAKNIQYF
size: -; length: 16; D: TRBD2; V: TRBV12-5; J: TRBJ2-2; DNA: TGTGCTAGTGGTTTTGGGTGGACTAGTACAGAAGGGGAGCTGTTTTTT; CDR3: CASGFGWTSTEGELFF
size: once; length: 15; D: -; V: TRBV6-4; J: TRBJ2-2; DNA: TGTGCCAGCAAAAGACACCCTTCGAGCACCGGGGAGCTGTTTTTT; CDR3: CASKRHPSSTGELFF